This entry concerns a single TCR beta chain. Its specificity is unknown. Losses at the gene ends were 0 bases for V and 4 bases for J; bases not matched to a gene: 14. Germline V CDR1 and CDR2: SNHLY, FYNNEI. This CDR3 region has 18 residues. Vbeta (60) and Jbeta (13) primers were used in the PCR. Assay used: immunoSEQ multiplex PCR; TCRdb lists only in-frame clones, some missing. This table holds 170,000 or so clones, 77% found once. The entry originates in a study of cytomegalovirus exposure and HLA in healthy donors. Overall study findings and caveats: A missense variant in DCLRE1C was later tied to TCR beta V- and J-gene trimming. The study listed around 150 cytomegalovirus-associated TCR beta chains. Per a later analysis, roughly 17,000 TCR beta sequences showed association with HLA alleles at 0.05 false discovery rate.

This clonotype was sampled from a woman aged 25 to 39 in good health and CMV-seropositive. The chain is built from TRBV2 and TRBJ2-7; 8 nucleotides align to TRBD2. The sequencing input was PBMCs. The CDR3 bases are TGTGCCAGCAGTGAAGCCGGGGGGGGGCGAGTTGTGGTATACGAGCAGTACTTC. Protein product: CASSEAGGGRVVVYEQYF.